Here is one T cell receptor (beta chain) with its context. CDR3 size: 16 residues. The V segment lost 1 base and the J segment 0 bases; nucleotides outside the gene matches: 5. Germline V lookup: CDR1 MDHEN, CDR2 SYDVKM. The data originate from a study of blood T cell repertoires in COVID-19. Study as a whole: Both acute and convalescent COVID-19 samples were obtained from the United States, Italy and Spain. PBMCs, B-cell-depleted T cells, or T cells provided the cDNA or gDNA that made up the material.

TCRdb's copy holds only in-frame clones and misses some; the assay was immunoSEQ multiplex PCR. The sample carries about 220,000 clones, 83% recorded once. Sequenced material: PBMCs or T cells enriched from blood (not recorded which). The V gene is TRBV28, the J gene TRBJ1-2, with 7 nucleotides matching TRBD1. The sequence was obtained from a woman in her fifties or sixties who had been exposed to COVID-19. The CDR3 nucleotides read TGTGCCAGCAGTTTATCATCGCAGGGGGCTAACTATGGCTACACCTTC. This translates into CASSLSSQGANYGYTF.